A selection of T cell receptor beta chains follows, all from one sample in a study of prognosis after radiotherapy for stage I lung cancer. Each CDR3 protein is one row after TCRdb ran MiXCR on the multiplex PCR reads. The table records approximately 51,000 distinct CDR3 sequences, 30% to 40% of them present only once. The sequencing here drew on PBMCs, taken before or after stereotactic body radiation therapy (not recorded which). The source is a donor at least 50 years old with non-small cell lung cancer. Each CDR3 is given with its conserved first and last residue. The D gene is left open where the match is weak. The size entry is marked missing in some rows and otherwise reads once, few, many or a size class.

d_call: TRBD2
clone_size: many
v_call: TRBV5-6
j_call: TRBJ2-1
cdr3_nt: TGTGCCAGCAGCTTGGCTAGCGGGAGTGGCAATGAGCAGTTCTTC
cdr3_aa: CASSLASGSGNEQFF

d_call: TRBD1
clone_size: many
v_call: TRBV28
j_call: TRBJ1-1
cdr3_nt: TGTGCCAGCAGTTCACCAGGGGGCACTGAAGCTTTCTTT
cdr3_aa: CASSSPGGTEAFF

d_call: .
clone_size: many
v_call: TRBV30
j_call: TRBJ2-5
cdr3_nt: TGTGCCTGGAGTGTAGGTTGGCAGGACCAAGAGACCCAGTACTTC
cdr3_aa: CAWSVGWQDQETQYF

d_call: .
clone_size: many
v_call: TRBV6-1
j_call: TRBJ1-1
cdr3_nt: TGTGCCAGCAGGGACTCTGGGGGACTGAACACTGAAGCTTTCTTT
cdr3_aa: CASRDSGGLNTEAFF

d_call: .
clone_size: .
v_call: TRBV12-3/TRBV12-4
j_call: TRBJ1-3
cdr3_nt: TGTGCCATCAGTCTACCCAGGGGCGGAAACACCATATATTTT
cdr3_aa: CAISLPRGGNTIYF

d_call: .
clone_size: .
v_call: TRBV4-2
j_call: TRBJ1-1
cdr3_nt: TGTGCCAGCAGCCAAGAGGTGATCGGGGCAGCGAGGCCTTTCTTT
cdr3_aa: CASSQEVIGAARPFF

d_call: .
clone_size: many
v_call: TRBV4-2
j_call: TRBJ1-1
cdr3_nt: TGTGCCAGCAGCCGCATGGGGAACACTGAAGCTTTCTTT
cdr3_aa: CASSRMGNTEAFF

d_call: .
clone_size: .
v_call: TRBV10-3
j_call: TRBJ2-3
cdr3_nt: TGTGCCATTCCTAAGCCCCCGGGGCGCACAGATACGCAGTATTTT
cdr3_aa: CAIPKPPGRTDTQYF

d_call: TRBD2
clone_size: .
v_call: TRBV7-9
j_call: TRBJ2-3
cdr3_nt: TGTGCCAGCAGCCCGACTAGCGGAGAGAATAAGGATACGCAGTATTTT
cdr3_aa: CASSPTSGENKDTQYF

d_call: TRBD2
clone_size: .
v_call: TRBV20-1
j_call: TRBJ2-1
cdr3_nt: TGCAGTGCTGGACTAGTGGGCGTTCGTGAGCAGTTCTTC
cdr3_aa: CSAGLVGVREQFF

d_call: TRBD1
clone_size: many
v_call: TRBV5-4
j_call: TRBJ2-7
cdr3_nt: TGTGCCAGCAGACTGACAGGGGGCTTGGACGAGCAGTACTTC
cdr3_aa: CASRLTGGLDEQYF

d_call: .
clone_size: many
v_call: TRBV6-1
j_call: TRBJ1-1
cdr3_nt: TGTGCCAGCAGTCCAGAGGGGGGGACGAGTGCTTTCTTT
cdr3_aa: CASSPEGGTSAFF

d_call: TRBD1
clone_size: many
v_call: TRBV28
j_call: TRBJ1-2
cdr3_nt: TGTGCCAGCAGTTCAACGACAGGGGTCCTTTCTCATTATGGCTACACCTTC
cdr3_aa: CASSSTTGVLSHYGYTF

d_call: .
clone_size: .
v_call: TRBV7-6
j_call: TRBJ1-1
cdr3_nt: TGTGCCAGCAGCTTCCGGCAGTGGGCTTATGGTGAAGCCTTCTTT
cdr3_aa: CASSFRQWAYGEAFF

d_call: .
clone_size: many
v_call: TRBV11-1
j_call: TRBJ1-6
cdr3_nt: TGTGCCAGCAGCAAGGGGCGGGGTGAATCACCCCTCCACTTT
cdr3_aa: CASSKGRGESPLHF

d_call: .
clone_size: many
v_call: TRBV5-1
j_call: TRBJ2-3
cdr3_nt: TGCGCCTGCTATAGCGGTCCCCCCACAGATACGCAGTATTTT
cdr3_aa: CACYSGPPTDTQYF

d_call: TRBD1
clone_size: many
v_call: TRBV2
j_call: TRBJ1-6
cdr3_nt: TGTGCCAGCGGACAGGGGACCTATAATTCACCCCTCCACTTT
cdr3_aa: CASGQGTYNSPLHF

d_call: .
clone_size: many
v_call: TRBV9
j_call: TRBJ2-2
cdr3_nt: TGTGCCAGCAGCGATATGGACAAGAACACCGGGGAGCTGTTTTTT
cdr3_aa: CASSDMDKNTGELFF

d_call: .
clone_size: many
v_call: TRBV6-5
j_call: TRBJ1-1
cdr3_nt: TGTGCCAGCAGTTACGGCACATTTGAAGCTTTCTTT
cdr3_aa: CASSYGTFEAFF

d_call: .
clone_size: many
v_call: TRBV4-1
j_call: TRBJ1-6
cdr3_nt: TGCGCCAGCAGCTTGGGCCTGGATGTCCTCCACTTT
cdr3_aa: CASSLGLDVLHF

d_call: TRBD2
clone_size: many
v_call: TRBV11-1
j_call: TRBJ2-7
cdr3_nt: TGTGCCAGCAGCCTTAGTAGCGGGAGGGCCTACGAGCAGTACTTC
cdr3_aa: CASSLSSGRAYEQYF

d_call: .
clone_size: many
v_call: TRBV11-2
j_call: TRBJ2-1
cdr3_nt: TGTGCCAGCAGCCTGGGAAAGGGCACGGGCGGAGATGAGCAGTTCTTC
cdr3_aa: CASSLGKGTGGDEQFF

d_call: .
clone_size: many
v_call: TRBV28
j_call: TRBJ2-5
cdr3_nt: TGTGCCAGCAGTGACGAAGAGACCCAGTACTTC
cdr3_aa: CASSDEETQYF

d_call: .
clone_size: many
v_call: TRBV28
j_call: TRBJ2-5
cdr3_nt: TGTGCCAGCAGTTCCAAAACAGGGAGACTCAAGGCGACCCAGTACTTC
cdr3_aa: CASSSKTGRLKATQYF

d_call: .
clone_size: many
v_call: TRBV28
j_call: TRBJ1-1
cdr3_nt: TGTGCCAGCAGTTACAGGGCGGTCACTGAAGCTTTCTTT
cdr3_aa: CASSYRAVTEAFF

d_call: .
clone_size: .
v_call: TRBV6-1
j_call: TRBJ2-3
cdr3_nt: TGTGCCAGCAGCTCTCTTTGGTGCCGCGGGGATACGCAGTATTTT
cdr3_aa: CASSSLWCRGDTQYF

d_call: TRBD2
clone_size: many
v_call: TRBV10-3
j_call: TRBJ2-7
cdr3_nt: TGTGCCATCGGAGTGGACTATTTGAATAGCGGGAGGCGCGGGCAGTACTTC
cdr3_aa: CAIGVDYLNSGRRGQYF

d_call: .
clone_size: many
v_call: TRBV7-9
j_call: TRBJ2-3
cdr3_nt: TGTGCCAGCAGCTGGGGACTGGATACGCAGTATTTT
cdr3_aa: CASSWGLDTQYF

d_call: TRBD2
clone_size: .
v_call: TRBV5-1
j_call: TRBJ2-2
cdr3_nt: TGCGCCAGCAGCTTGGCCGGGACTAGCGGGAAGACCGGGGAGCTGTTTTTT
cdr3_aa: CASSLAGTSGKTGELFF

d_call: TRBD1
clone_size: .
v_call: TRBV2
j_call: TRBJ1-4
cdr3_nt: TGTGCCAGCAGTGACAGGGGGGCCGAACGAGGTGAAAAACTGTTTTTT
cdr3_aa: CASSDRGAERGEKLFF

d_call: TRBD2
clone_size: .
v_call: TRBV24-1
j_call: TRBJ2-3
cdr3_nt: TGTGCCACCGGATTGGGACTAGCGGGTAGAGATACGCAGTATTTT
cdr3_aa: CATGLGLAGRDTQYF

d_call: .
clone_size: many
v_call: TRBV20-1
j_call: TRBJ1-2
cdr3_nt: TGCAGTGCTAGAGATCTAGGGGTACTTGGCTTC
cdr3_aa: CSARDLGVLGF

d_call: .
clone_size: many
v_call: TRBV7-2
j_call: TRBJ1-2
cdr3_nt: TGTGCCAGCAGCTTAGCGTTGCCCCCCTCCTACACCTTC
cdr3_aa: CASSLALPPSYTF

d_call: .
clone_size: many
v_call: TRBV2
j_call: TRBJ1-1
cdr3_nt: TGTGCCAGCAGCGGCGACATAAATCGGGAAGCTTTCTTT
cdr3_aa: CASSGDINREAFF

d_call: .
clone_size: many
v_call: TRBV2
j_call: TRBJ1-6
cdr3_nt: TGTGCCAGCAGTGTTGGTCCAGTTAATTCACCCCTCCACTTT
cdr3_aa: CASSVGPVNSPLHF

d_call: .
clone_size: .
v_call: TRBV6-2/TRBV6-3
j_call: TRBJ1-5
cdr3_nt: TGTGCCAGCAGTTACCCCCCGGTCCCGTATGGCAATCAGCCCCAGCATTTT
cdr3_aa: CASSYPPVPYGNQPQHF

d_call: TRBD2
clone_size: many
v_call: TRBV20-1
j_call: TRBJ2-7
cdr3_nt: TGCAGTGCTAGAGGGGGGGGGGTGATGGAGCAGTACTTC
cdr3_aa: CSARGGGVMEQYF

d_call: .
clone_size: many
v_call: TRBV7-2
j_call: TRBJ2-1
cdr3_nt: TGTGCCAGCAGCTTAGAACGGGGGTCCTACAATGAGCAGTTCTTC
cdr3_aa: CASSLERGSYNEQFF

d_call: .
clone_size: .
v_call: TRBV6-1
j_call: TRBJ1-2
cdr3_nt: TGTGCCAGCAGTCGCCTATACCAGGGACACCAAGGGGCCTATGGCTACACCTTC
cdr3_aa: CASSRLYQGHQGAYGYTF

d_call: TRBD2
clone_size: many
v_call: TRBV2
j_call: TRBJ2-5
cdr3_nt: TGTGCCAGCCTGGGAGGGACTACTGATGGAGAGACCCAGTACTTC
cdr3_aa: CASLGGTTDGETQYF